The subject of this entry is one T cell receptor (beta chain). No antigen is known for it. The junction and the germline gene differ at one end; a read error may be behind it. Previously described methods and listed TCR primers were employed for the bulk TCR libraries. TCRdb itself ran the PCR reads through MiXCR, one entry per CDR3 protein. This table has roughly 90,000 distinct CDR3 sequences, approximately 25% appearing once. This sample is part of a study of molecular identifiers for immune sequencing clone quantification. Study-level points and caveats: In CMV-specific effectors, clones above 20 copies held over 99% of molecules; naive, under 1%.

The receptor's source is a human donor in good health. Some libraries in this study had Jurkat cell RNA spiked in. The specimen was naive CD8+ T cells from blood, with Jurkat cell RNA spiked in. Regarding subset: FACS-sorted CD8+CD4-CCR7+CD45RA+ naive T cells.

CDR3 protein: CASSTGDEQCF. The CDR3 DNA follows: TGTGCCAGCAGCACAGGAGACGAGCAGTGCTTC. The chain links TRBV28 to TRBJ2-7, with D perhaps TRBD1 (5 bases). The CDR3 runs 11 residues. Germline lookup yields CDR1 MDHEN and CDR2 SYDVKM. The full variable domain, with the rest looked up from reference TRBV28 and TRBJ2-7, is DVKVTQSSRYLVKRTGEKVFLECVQDMDHENMFWYRQDPGLGLRLIYFSYDVKMKEKGDIPEGYSVSREKKERFSLILESASTNQTSMYLCASSTGDEQCFGPGTRLTVT.